The present T cell receptor beta chain was sequenced within a study of T cells in Graves' hyperthyroidism and ophthalmopathy. Between the trimmed V and J ends, which lost 1 base and 8 bases, there was a span of 11 bases. Germline CDR1 is SGHVS and CDR2 is FNYEAQ. The CDR3 contains 13 residues. TCR beta CDR3 sequences were amplified from RNA transcripts. HTBI primers were the set used in a first-round RT-PCR of the TCR CDR3. TCRdb re-derived calls from the multiplex PCR reads in MiXCR, one entry per CDR3 protein. The table records 490,000 or so distinct CDR3 sequences, 40% to 50% of them present only once. Of note for this clonotype: Its antigen is currently unknown.

Lactation, pregnancy, other autoimmune disease or uncontrolled infection led to exclusion of patients. Study observations and caveats: Blood also contained most expanded thyroid clonotypes above 0.001.

This rearrangement joins TRBV7-6 to TRBJ1-2; D unresolved. The TCR originated in an adult woman with Graves' disease, either hyperthyroidism or ophthalmopathy (not recorded which). The sequenced material came from peripheral blood or thyroid tissue (not recorded which). The CDR3: CASSLGPDSGYTF. For the CDR3, the DNA is TGTGCCAGCAGCTTAGGTCCTGACTCCGGCTACACCTTC.